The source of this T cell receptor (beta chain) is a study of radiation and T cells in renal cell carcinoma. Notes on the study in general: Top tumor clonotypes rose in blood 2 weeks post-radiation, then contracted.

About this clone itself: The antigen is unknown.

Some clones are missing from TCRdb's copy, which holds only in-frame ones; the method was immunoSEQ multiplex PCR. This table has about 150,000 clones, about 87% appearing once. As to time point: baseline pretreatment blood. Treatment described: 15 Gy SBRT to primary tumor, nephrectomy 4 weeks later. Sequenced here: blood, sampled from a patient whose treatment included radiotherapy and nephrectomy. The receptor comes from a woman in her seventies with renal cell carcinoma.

CDR3 sequence: CASSSWPTELRGYTF. CDR3 sequence (DNA): TGTGCCAGCAGCTCTTGGCCGACAGAGCTCCGGGGCTACACCTTC. The rearrangement links TRBV7-9 to TRBJ1-2, with D possibly matching TRBD1 (5 bases). Deletions cut 4 bases from V and 8 bases from J, with 20 bases between. Per germline, CDR1 SEHNR and CDR2 FQNEAQ (reference sequence). This CDR3 has 15 amino acids.